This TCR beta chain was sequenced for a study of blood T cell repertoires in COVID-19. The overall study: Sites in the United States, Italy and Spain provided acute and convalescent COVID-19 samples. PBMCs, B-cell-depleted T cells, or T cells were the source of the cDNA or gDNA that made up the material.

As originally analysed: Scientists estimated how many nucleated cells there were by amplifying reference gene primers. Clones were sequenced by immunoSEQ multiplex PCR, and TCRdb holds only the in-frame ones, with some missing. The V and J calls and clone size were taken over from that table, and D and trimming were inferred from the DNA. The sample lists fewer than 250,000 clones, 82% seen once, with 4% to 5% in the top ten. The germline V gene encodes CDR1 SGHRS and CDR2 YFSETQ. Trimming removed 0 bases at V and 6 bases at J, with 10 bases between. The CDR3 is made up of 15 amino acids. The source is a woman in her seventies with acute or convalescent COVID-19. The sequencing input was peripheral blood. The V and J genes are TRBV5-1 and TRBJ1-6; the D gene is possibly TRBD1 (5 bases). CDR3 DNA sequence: TGCGCCAGCAGCTTGGAACAGGTGGCTAATTCACCCCTCCACTTT. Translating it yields CASSLEQVANSPLHF.